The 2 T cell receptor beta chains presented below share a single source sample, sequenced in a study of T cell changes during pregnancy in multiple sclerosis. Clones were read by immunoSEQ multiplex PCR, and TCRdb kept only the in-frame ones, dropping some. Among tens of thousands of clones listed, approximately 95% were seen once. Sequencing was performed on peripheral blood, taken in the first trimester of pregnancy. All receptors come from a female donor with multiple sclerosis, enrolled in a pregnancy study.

The CDR3 loop reads CASSRGQGEGGYTF. The CDR3 nucleotides are TGTGCCAGCAGCCGCGGACAGGGTGAGGGTGGCTACACCTTC. The chain employs TRBV14 and TRBJ1-2; 8 bases line up with TRBD1. This CDR3 contains 14 residues. Germline V gene data show CDR1 as SGHDN and CDR2 as FVKESK. Trimming cost V 4 bases and J 7 bases; bases outside gene matches: 8. Looking up the rest from reference TRBV14 and TRBJ1-2 gives the full variable domain: EAGVTQFPSHSVIEKGQTVTLRCDPISGHDNLYWYRRVMGKEIKFLLHFVKESKQDESGMPNNRFLAERTGGTYSTLKVQPAELEDSGVYFCASSRGQGEGGYTFGSGTRLTVV.

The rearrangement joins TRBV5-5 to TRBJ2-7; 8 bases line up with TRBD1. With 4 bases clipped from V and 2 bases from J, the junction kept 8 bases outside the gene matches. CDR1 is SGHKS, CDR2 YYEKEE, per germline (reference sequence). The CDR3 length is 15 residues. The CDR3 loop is CASSITGGKTYEQYF. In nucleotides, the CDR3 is TGTGCCAGCAGCATAACAGGGGGGAAGACCTACGAGCAGTACTTC.